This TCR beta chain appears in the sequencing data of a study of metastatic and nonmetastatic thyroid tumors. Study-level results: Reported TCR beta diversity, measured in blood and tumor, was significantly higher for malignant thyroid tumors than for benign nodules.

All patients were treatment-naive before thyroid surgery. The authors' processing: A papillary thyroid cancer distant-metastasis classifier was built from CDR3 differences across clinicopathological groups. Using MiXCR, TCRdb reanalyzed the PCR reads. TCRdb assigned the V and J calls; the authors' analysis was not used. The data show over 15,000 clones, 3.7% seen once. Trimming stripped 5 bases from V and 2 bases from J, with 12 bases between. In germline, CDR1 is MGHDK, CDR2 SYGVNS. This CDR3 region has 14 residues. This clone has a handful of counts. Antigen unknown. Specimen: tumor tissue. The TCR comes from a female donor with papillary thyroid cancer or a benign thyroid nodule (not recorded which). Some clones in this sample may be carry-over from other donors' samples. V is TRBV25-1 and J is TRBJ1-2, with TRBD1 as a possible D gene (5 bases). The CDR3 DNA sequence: TGTGCCAGCAGTTTAGGCGGGACCAACTATGGCTACACCTTC. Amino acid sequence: CASSLGGTNYGYTF.